This TCR beta chain was profiled in a study of T cell changes during pregnancy in multiple sclerosis. Here immunoSEQ multiplex PCR was the method, and the copy in TCRdb shows in-frame clones only, minus some. In the table there are roughly 87,000 clones, approximately 90% of which are singletons. The source was PBMCs, collected in the first trimester of pregnancy. The clonotype originates from a female donor in good health, serving as a control in a pregnancy study. Some clones in this sample may be carry-over from other donors' samples.

Here the CDR3 reads CASSLESSRYEQFF. DNA of the CDR3: TGTGCCAGCAGCTTAGAGTCAAGCCGGTATGAGCAGTTCTTC. The genes are TRBV7-9 and TRBJ2-1; D unclear. Per the germline V gene, CDR1 is SEHNR and CDR2 is FQNEAQ (reference sequence). The CDR3 covers 14 residues. V was cut by 1 base and J by 8 bases, with 12 bases left in between.